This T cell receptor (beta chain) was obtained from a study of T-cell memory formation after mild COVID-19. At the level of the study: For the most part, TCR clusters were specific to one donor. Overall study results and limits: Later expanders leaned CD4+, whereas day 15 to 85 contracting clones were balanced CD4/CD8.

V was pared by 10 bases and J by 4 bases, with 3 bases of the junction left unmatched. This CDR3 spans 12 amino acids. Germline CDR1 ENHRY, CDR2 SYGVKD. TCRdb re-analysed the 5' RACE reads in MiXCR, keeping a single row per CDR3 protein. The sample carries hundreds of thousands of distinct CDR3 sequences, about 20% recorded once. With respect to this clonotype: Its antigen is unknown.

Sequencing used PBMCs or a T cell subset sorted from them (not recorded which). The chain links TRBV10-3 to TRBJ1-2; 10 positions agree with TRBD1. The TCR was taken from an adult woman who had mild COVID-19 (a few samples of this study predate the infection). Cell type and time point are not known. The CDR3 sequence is CASGTGVYGYTF. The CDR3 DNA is TGTGCCAGTGGGACAGGGGTCTATGGCTACACCTTC.